These T cell receptor beta chains were read from a single sample in a study of glioma-infiltrating T cells after dendritic cell vaccination. Data came from immunoSEQ multiplex PCR; TCRdb stores just in-frame clones and leaves some out. The table shows approximately 60,000 clones, with approximately 86% occurring only once. The sample here was blood, taken after dendritic cell vaccination. These receptors came from a human donor with glioblastoma. The CDR3 runs from the conserved cysteine through the conserved F or W. D genes are given only for firm matches. A row's size may be missing; if present it is once, few, many or a size class.

J gene	clone size	V gene	D gene	CDR3 DNA	CDR3 protein
TRBJ2-1	.	TRBV15	.	TGTGCCACCAGCAGAGATCCGGCGGAGATAAATGAGCAGTTCTTC	CATSRDPAEINEQFF
TRBJ1-5	.	TRBV7-8	TRBD1	TGTGCCAGCAGCTTACTAGACAGGGGGCATGGACAGCCCCAGCATTTT	CASSLLDRGHGQPQHF
TRBJ1-1	few	TRBV11-2	.	TGTGCCAGCAGCTCGACCGGGGGGCTAAATCGGGCTTTCTTT	CASSSTGGLNRAFF
TRBJ2-1	.	TRBV10-1	TRBD2	TGCGCCAGCAGTGAGCGCCTTAGCGGGATTAGCTCCTACAATGAGCAGTTCTTC	CASSERLSGISSYNEQFF
TRBJ2-3	once	TRBV5-4	TRBD2	TGTGCCAGCCGCTTGGGGGGAAGCGGGAGTGGAACAGATACGCAGTATTTT	CASRLGGSGSGTDTQYF
TRBJ1-1	once	TRBV6-6	.	TGTGCCAGCACCCCTACCGACTCGGCAAAAGCTTTCTTT	CASTPTDSAKAFF
TRBJ1-1	.	TRBV5-4	.	TGTGCCAGCAGCTTATTCACTCCGAACACTGAAGCTTTCTTT	CASSLFTPNTEAFF
TRBJ1-2	.	TRBV19	TRBD1	TGTGCCAGTAGTATATTGGGGACAGGGGGGCATGGCTACACCTTC	CASSILGTGGHGYTF
TRBJ1-6	.	TRBV5-1	TRBD1	TGCGCCAGCAGCTCCGGACAGGAGGGTAATTCACCCCTCCACTTT	CASSSGQEGNSPLHF
TRBJ2-5	.	TRBV9	TRBD2	TGTGCCAGCAGCGTAGGGCCGGGACTAGCGGGCCAGTACCAAGAGACCCAGTACTTC	CASSVGPGLAGQYQETQYF
TRBJ1-1	once	TRBV10-1	.	TGCGCCAGCAGTGCCGGGGGGTTAAACACTGAAGCTTTCTTT	CASSAGGLNTEAFF
TRBJ1-2	.	TRBV27	.	TGTGCCAGCAGTTTACCGGGGAATGGTGGCTACACCTTC	CASSLPGNGGYTF
TRBJ1-3	.	TRBV11-2	.	TGTGCCAGCAGCCATCCTGGAAACACCATATATTTT	CASSHPGNTIYF
TRBJ2-3	once	TRBV11-3	.	TGTGCCAGCAGCTTAACCGGGACAGATACGCAGTATTTT	CASSLTGTDTQYF
TRBJ1-1	.	TRBV5-6	TRBD1	TGTGCCAGCAGCTGGAGGTGGACAGGGACAAGCACTGAAGCTTTCTTT	CASSWRWTGTSTEAFF
TRBJ1-5	.	TRBV9	.	TGTGCCAGCAGCTCGGGTCAATTCAATCAGCCCCAGCATTTT	CASSSGQFNQPQHF
TRBJ2-7	.	TRBV7-9	TRBD1	TGTGCCAGCAGCCAGGGACAGGGTGGTGCGGACCACTACGAGCAGTACTTC	CASSQGQGGADHYEQYF
TRBJ1-5	few	TRBV14	TRBD1	TGTGCCAGCAGTGACAGGGGCAATCAGCCCCAGCATTTT	CASSDRGNQPQHF
TRBJ1-1	.	TRBV7-9	TRBD1	TGTGCCAGCATGGACAGGGCCAACACTGAAGCTTTCTTT	CASMDRANTEAFF
TRBJ2-1	.	TRBV29-1	TRBD2	TGCAGCGTTGAACTAGCGGGAGGCAATGAGCAGTTCTTC	CSVELAGGNEQFF
TRBJ2-3	few	TRBV5-4	.	TGTGCCAGCAGCTCGGGACAGCGGAGGGGAGATACGCAGTATTTT	CASSSGQRRGDTQYF
TRBJ1-2	once	TRBV19	TRBD1	TGTGCCAGTAGTATGGGGACAGGGGAACACTATGGCTACACCTTC	CASSMGTGEHYGYTF
TRBJ1-1	once	TRBV4-2	.	TGTGCCAGCAGCCAAGATCTGGGGGCCGGCACTGAAGCTTTCTTT	CASSQDLGAGTEAFF
TRBJ2-3	.	TRBV6-1	TRBD2	TGTGCCAGCAGTCGGGTTAGCGGGAGTTTGGATACGCAGTATTTT	CASSRVSGSLDTQYF
TRBJ2-7	.	TRBV30	TRBD2	TGTGCCTGGAGGGACCCGGCTAGCGGGACCTACGAGCAGTACTTC	CAWRDPASGTYEQYF
TRBJ1-1	.	TRBV7-2	TRBD1	TGTGCCAGCAGCTTATACCAGGGGGCCACTGAAGCTTTCTTT	CASSLYQGATEAFF
TRBJ1-3	.	TRBV7-2	.	TGTGCCAGCAGCTTTACTGGAAACACCATATATTTT	CASSFTGNTIYF
TRBJ1-5	.	TRBV28	TRBD1	TGTGCCAGCACCACTCTTTGGACAGGGGGCCTGCAGCCCCAGCATTTT	CASTTLWTGGLQPQHF